The present entry profiles one T cell receptor (beta chain) with its context. Its antigen is undetermined. The data were obtained in a study of T cells in tuberculosis. Study details: CD1B tetramers identified T cells specific for mycobacterial lipid GMM. Study conclusions and caveats: Active tuberculosis alpha repertoires lay closer to GMM-specific TCRs than controls'.

The CDR3 spans 16 residues. The V segment lost 5 bases and the J segment 7 bases; nucleotides outside the gene matches: 11. Germline V gene sequence: CDR1 SQVTM, CDR2 ANQGSEA. Only in-frame clones appear in the TCRdb table, and some are missing; sequencing was by immunoSEQ multiplex PCR. The table includes around 30,000 clones, 92% detected once. Sample time point: new active TB diagnosis, blood taken before or within 7 days of starting treatment. The chain has TRBV29-1 and TRBJ2-2; 12 bases map to TRBD1. The sample was PBMCs, taken at tuberculosis diagnosis. The sequence came from an adult with tuberculosis. The CDR3 sequence is CSVTNRDRGRSGELFF. Written as DNA, the CDR3 is TGCAGCGTTACAAACCGGGACAGGGGGCGAAGCGGGGAGCTGTTTTTT.